The subject of this entry is one T cell receptor beta chain. Its recognized antigen is unknown. Qualities for individual bases were not recorded, and no much larger clone is one base off. The junction shows trimming of 8 bases on V and 13 bases on J, plus 18 bases between the germline ends. From the germline V gene, CDR1 is WSHSY and CDR2 is SAAADI. The CDR3 holds 12 amino acids from the cysteine to the phenylalanine. The sequence is cut down to CDR3 DNA, 36 bases in frame from base 1. The sample comes from a study of blood T cell repertoires in COVID-19 (dated by TCRdb to 2018 to 2020). For the wider study: Samples from collaborators originated in the United States, Italy and Spain and spanned both the acute and convalescent phases of COVID-19. The material from the prospective study consisted of cDNA or gDNA derived from T cells, B-cell-depleted T cells, or PBMCs. Subjects who had been exposed to COVID-19, were actively infected with it, or had recovered from it provided the deeply sampled blood TCRbeta repertoires that made up the dataset. The repertoires were released in a freely available public database intended as a resource for research on the immune response to SARS-CoV-2. Samples were obtained from the ongoing ImmuneRACE study (first 160 participants) and from about 1,300 subjects provided by 6 global collaborators. A de-identified subject ID, COVID-19 status, age in years and sex were almost always included in the sample metadata. Where available, HLA class I and class II types were obtained from metadata supplied by the sample provider rather than from assay-based typing. Findings and caveats that apply to the study as a whole: Clinical and demographic metadata were provided uncurated, with the amount varying by source and participant.

Each collaborating institution followed its own protocols to collect whole blood in K2EDTA tubes. For TCRbeta analysis, collaborator samples were shipped as frozen whole blood, as isolated PBMCs, or as DNA extracted from either sample type. TCRbeta CDR3 regions were amplified from genomic DNA by means of the immunoSEQ Assay, a bias-controlled multiplex PCR. As for how the authors treated the data: Within the assay, amplification of reference gene primers was used to estimate how many nucleated cells each sample contained. To quantify the absolute abundance of each unique TCRbeta CDR3 rearrangement, sequence reads were collapsed and filtered. For each sample, productive Simpson clonality was calculated as the square root of Simpson's diversity index over productive rearrangements. TCRdb stores this immuneACCESS table with in-frame sequences only. Part of the clones is absent; in the studies checked, under half of the shortfall reflects unresolved V genes, and no reason is known for the rest. That table furnishes V, J and clone size, whereas the DNA furnished D and trimming. The sample table contains 72,000 or so clones; only one count was recorded for roughly 85% of them. The ten largest clones represent 30% to 40% of the sample.

Material: peripheral blood. This clonotype was obtained from a woman of 80 years or more with active or convalescent COVID-19. This receptor chain uses TRBV10-2 and TRBJ2-1; matching of 6 bases hints at TRBD2 as the D gene. The sequence in DNA is TGCGCCAGCGGAGGGTCGTGGGCGGAACAGTTCTTC. This yields the protein CASGGSWAEQFF.